Each of the 25 T cell receptor beta chains below was sequenced from the same sample in a study of pediatric ulcerative colitis. Data came from immunoSEQ multiplex PCR; TCRdb stores just in-frame clones and leaves some out. The top ten clones hold around 3.3% of a sample with around 64,000 clones, roughly nine tenths of them seen once. Sequencing input: blood. Receptors were obtained from a boy younger than 18 with severe ulcerative colitis.

The V and J genes are TRBV5-1 and TRBJ1-1; D is possibly TRBD1 (6 bases). V dropped 4 bases and J dropped 2 bases, with 12 bases sitting between them. Germline V lookup: CDR1 SGHRS, CDR2 YFSETQ. The CDR3 is made up of 14 amino acids. For the CDR3, the DNA is TGCGCCAGCAGCGCCGGACAGTTAAACACTGAAGCTTTCTTT. Amino acid sequence: CASSAGQLNTEAFF.

The V call is TRBV19, the J call TRBJ1-3; no clear D. The CDR3 spans 15 residues. Per germline, CDR1 LNHDA and CDR2 SQIVND (reference sequence). Trimming took 3 bases from V and 0 from J, leaving 9 bases between them. The CDR3 protein is CASSMQAVSGNTIYF. The DNA for the CDR3 is TGTGCCAGTAGTATGCAGGCAGTCTCTGGAAACACCATATATTTT.

CDR3 in amino acids: CASSQRFGNTEAFF. The CDR3 DNA is TGTGCCAGCAGCCAACGTTTCGGGAACACTGAAGCTTTCTTT. The chain combines TRBV14 with TRBJ1-1; D gene ambiguous. The CDR3 sequence is 14 residues long. V gave up 2 bases and J gave up 1 base, with 8 bases separating them. Germline V CDR1 and CDR2: SGHDN, FVKESK. Together with reference TRBV14 and TRBJ1-1, the CDR3 gives the full variable domain: EAGVTQFPSHSVIEKGQTVTLRCDPISGHDNLYWYRRVMGKEIKFLLHFVKESKQDESGMPNNRFLAERTGGTYSTLKVQPAELEDSGVYFCASSQRFGNTEAFFGQGTRLTVV.

CDR3 nucleotide sequence: TGTGCCAGCAGTGACGGCGGAAAACTGTTTTTT. This codes for CASSDGGKLFF. J is TRBJ1-4 and V is TRBV6-1; unclear D gene. The length of the CDR3 is 11 residues. Germline V gene data show CDR1 as MNHNS and CDR2 as SASEGT. V was shortened by 3 bases and J by 10 bases, with 6 bases between the two germline ends.

The V and J genes are TRBV5-6 and TRBJ2-7; D is undetermined. This CDR3 is built from 12 residues. The V and J ends lost 4 bases and 7 bases respectively, with 12 bases between them. CDR1 is SGHDT, CDR2 YYEEEE, per germline. CDR3 region: CASSAGFVEQYF. The CDR3 region has the DNA TGTGCCAGCAGCGCCGGGTTCGTTGAGCAGTACTTC.

The chain links TRBV5-6 to TRBJ1-1; 9 bases map to TRBD1. The CDR3 covers 18 residues. Looked up from germline, CDR1 is SGHDT and CDR2 is YYEEEE. V dropped 4 bases and J dropped 0; count of bases not matched to a gene: 13. In DNA form, the CDR3 reads TGTGCCAGCAGCATACACCCGGGACAGGGAGGGTTGAACACTGAAGCTTTCTTT. It translates to CASSIHPGQGGLNTEAFF. The whole variable domain, filled in from reference TRBV5-6 and TRBJ1-1, reads DAGVTQSPTHLIKTRGQQVTLRCSPKSGHDTVSWYQQALGQGPQFIFQYYEEEERQRGNFPDRFSGHQFPNYSSELNVNALLLGDSALYLCASSIHPGQGGLNTEAFFGQGTRLTVV.

The V gene is TRBV20-1, the J gene TRBJ2-1; D is ambiguous. V gave up 5 bases and J gave up 6 bases, with 8 bases separating them. The CDR3 covers 11 residues. Germline V gives CDR1 DFQATT, CDR2 SNEGSKA (reference sequence). CDR3 sequence reads: CSASRLNEQFF. CDR3 DNA: TGCAGTGCTTCCCGACTCAATGAGCAGTTCTTC.

This clone has more than one count but fewer than ten. This sequence joins TRBV2 and TRBJ1-2, with D maybe TRBD1 (6 bases). The CDR3 runs 13 residues. V was pared by 4 bases and J by 0 bases, with 6 bases between. Germline V lookup: CDR1 SNHLY, CDR2 FYNNEI. Written as DNA, the CDR3 is TGTGCCAGCAGTGGACAGGCTAACTATGGCTACACCTTC. Translated, it gives CASSGQANYGYTF.

This rearrangement joins TRBV5-4 to TRBJ2-7; 14 bases are shared with TRBD2. CDR3 length: 14 residues. The germline V gene has CDR1 SGHNT and CDR2 YYREEE (reference sequence). V dropped 5 bases and J dropped 7; count of bases not matched to a gene: 5. The CDR3 loop reads CASSSGLAGDEQYF. CDR3 nucleotides: TGTGCCAGCAGTTCGGGACTAGCGGGAGATGAGCAGTACTTC. Together with reference TRBV5-4 and TRBJ2-7, the CDR3 gives the full variable domain: ETGVTQSPTHLIKTRGQQVTLRCSSQSGHNTVSWYQQALGQGPQFIFQYYREEENGRGNFPPRFSGLQFPNYSSELNVNALELDDSALYLCASSSGLAGDEQYFGPGTRLTVT.

This clone was counted once. This chain joins TRBV2 and TRBJ2-3; unclear D gene. There are 13 residues in the CDR3. The germline V gene has CDR1 SNHLY and CDR2 FYNNEI. The ends were cut back, 3 bases at V and 6 bases at J, with 10 bases in the middle. CDR3 loop: CASSDSPEDTQYF. As DNA, the CDR3 is TGTGCCAGCAGTGACAGCCCGGAGGATACGCAGTATTTT. The complete variable domain, with remaining parts taken from reference TRBV2 and TRBJ2-3, reads EPEVTQTPSHQVTQMGQEVILRCVPISNHLYFYWYRQILGQKVEFLVSFYNNEISEKSEIFDDQFSVERPDGSNFTLKIRSTKLEDSAMYFCASSDSPEDTQYFGPGTRLTVL.

The rearrangement joins TRBV13 to TRBJ2-3, with D uncertain. Trimming shortened V by 5 bases and J by 6 bases, and 15 bases separated the two germline ends. The CDR3 length is 14 residues. From germline, CDR1 is PRHDT and CDR2 FYEKMQ (reference sequence). In nucleotides, the CDR3 is TGTGCCAGCAGCCCCCTGATGGTCGGGGATACGCAGTATTTT. It encodes CASSPLMVGDTQYF. The full variable domain, with the rest looked up from reference TRBV13 and TRBJ2-3, is AAGVIQSPRHLIKEKRETATLKCYPIPRHDTVYWYQQGPGQDPQFLISFYEKMQSDKGSIPDRFSAQQFSDYHSELNMSSLELGDSALYFCASSPLMVGDTQYFGPGTRLTVL.

This clone rates as medium-sized. V gene TRBV11-3 combines with J gene TRBJ2-7, with 13 bases identical to TRBD2. The germline gives CDR1 SGHNT, CDR2 YENEEA. Trimming at V came to 5 bases and at J to 6 bases, leaving 10 bases not matched to a gene. This CDR3 has 16 residues. For the CDR3, the DNA is TGTGCCAGCAGCCCGAGGACTAGCGGGAGCCTCGGCGAGCAGTACTTC. Encoded protein: CASSPRTSGSLGEQYF.

The chain combines TRBV6-5 with TRBJ2-3; the match to TRBD2 covers 7 bases. The CDR3 is made up of 16 amino acids. With V trimmed by 2 bases and J by 2 bases, 7 bases remained unmatched. CDR1 MNHEY and CDR2 SVGAGI come from the germline V gene. CDR3 nucleotides: TGTGCCAGCAGTTACGCGGCTAGCGGCCTCACAGATACGCAGTATTTT. It specifies CASSYAASGLTDTQYF.

The V gene is TRBV10-3, the J gene TRBJ2-1, with TRBD1 matching over 7 bases. The length of the CDR3 is 14 residues. V trimming: 0 bases; J trimming: 4 bases; junction bases outside the gene matches: 0. Germline CDR1 ENHRY, CDR2 SYGVKD. In nucleotides, the CDR3 is TGTGCCATCAGTGAGTCACAGGGGTACAATGAGCAGTTCTTC. Amino acids: CAISESQGYNEQFF.

The chain is built from TRBV19 and TRBJ1-2; D is ambiguous. Germline V gene data show CDR1 as LNHDA and CDR2 as SQIVND (reference sequence). V lost 6 bases and J lost 1, with 6 bases in between. The CDR3 is 12 amino acids. The CDR3 DNA reads as TGTGCCAGTAGGGATTTTAACTATGGCTACACCTTC. It codes for CASRDFNYGYTF.

This clone showed up just a few times. The chain recombines TRBV7-9 with TRBJ1-2; TRBD1 is a possible D gene (5 bases). The germline V gene has CDR1 SEHNR and CDR2 FQNEAQ (reference sequence). CDR3 length: 14 residues. Trimming cost V 5 bases and J 6 bases, with 16 bases left between them. CDR3 nucleotides: TGTGCCAGCAGCCGCCCAATTCAGGGAGATGGCTACACCTTC. Translated, it gives CASSRPIQGDGYTF.

This chain connects TRBV27 to TRBJ2-7; 7 bases are a match to TRBD1. The trim removed 3 bases at V and 3 bases at J, leaving 2 bases unmatched. The germline gives CDR1 MNHEY, CDR2 SMNVEV (reference sequence). The CDR3 runs 13 residues. This chain's CDR3 is CASSFRQGYEQYF. The CDR3 DNA is TGTGCCAGCAGTTTCCGACAGGGCTACGAGCAGTACTTC.

CDR3 sequence reads: CASSPLAELYNEQFF. CDR3 coding DNA: TGCGCCAGCAGCCCACTAGCGGAACTTTACAATGAGCAGTTCTTC. The chain has TRBV5-1 and TRBJ2-1; 8 nucleotides line up with TRBD2. V lost 4 bases to trimming and J lost 4 bases; unmatched junction nucleotides: 7. This CDR3 is 15 amino acids long. Germline lookup yields CDR1 SGHRS and CDR2 YFSETQ.

The chain uses TRBV25-1 and TRBJ1-1, with 7 bases lining up with TRBD1. Germline trimming cut 6 bases from V and 5 bases from J; bases unmatched to any gene: 9. The CDR3 runs 14 residues. Germline CDR1 and CDR2: MGHDK and SYGVNS. The CDR3 DNA sequence: TGTGCCAGCAGAGAGACAGGGTTGGAGACTGAAGCTTTCTTT. Translation gives CASRETGLETEAFF. The full variable domain, with the rest looked up from reference TRBV25-1 and TRBJ1-1, is EADIYQTPRYLVIGTGKKITLECSQTMGHDKMYWYQQDPGMELHLIHYSYGVNSTEKGDLSSESTVSRIRTEHFPLTLESARPSHTSQYLCASRETGLETEAFFGQGTRLTVV.

The chain has TRBV6-4 and TRBJ2-2, with D unclear. Per the germline V gene, CDR1 is MRHNA and CDR2 is SNTAGT. The V and J ends lost 2 bases and 3 bases respectively, with 4 bases between them. The CDR3 contains 13 residues. The CDR3 nucleotides read TGTGCCAGCAGTGACGCGGACACCGGGGAGCTGTTTTTT. Protein sequence: CASSDADTGELFF.

The chain has TRBV30 and TRBJ2-1; 7 bases fit TRBD2. Germline V gene lookup returns CDR1 GTSNPN and CDR2 SVGIG (reference sequence). J lost 8 bases, V lost 5 bases, and 6 bases had no gene match. This CDR3 has 12 residues. CDR3 nucleotides: TGTGCCTGGGGAGCGGGAACCGATGAGCAGTTCTTC. Translating gives CAWGAGTDEQFF. The full variable domain, rest sourced from reference TRBV30 and TRBJ2-1, is SQTIHQWPATLVQPVGSPLSLECTVEGTSNPNLYWYRQAAGRGLQLLFYSVGIGQISSEVPQNLSASRPQDRQFILSSKKLLLSDSGFYLCAWGAGTDEQFFGPGTRLTVL.

The gene calls are TRBV6-4 and TRBJ1-5, with 9 nucleotides matching TRBD1. The V gene's germline CDR1 is MRHNA and CDR2 SNTAGT. This CDR3 is built from 19 residues. The V segment lost 4 bases and the J segment 3 bases; nucleotides outside the gene matches: 16. CDR3: CASSGGAPTGGADNQPQHF. As DNA, the CDR3 is TGTGCCAGCAGTGGGGGAGCCCCGACAGGGGGGGCCGACAATCAGCCCCAGCATTTT.

The rearrangement joins TRBV5-8 to TRBJ2-3; tentative D call: TRBD2 (6 bases). Germline-derived CDR1 and CDR2 are SGHTS and YDEGEE. Trimming removed 4 bases from V and 0 bases from J, with 18 bases in between. CDR3 size: 17 residues. For the CDR3, the DNA is TGTGCCAGCAGCGCGGGGCGGAGTCTTACTAGCACAGATACGCAGTATTTT. Residues: CASSAGRSLTSTDTQYF.

In this sample, this clone turned up once. The CDR3 protein is CASSSSGTSGILANEQFF. In nucleotides, the CDR3 is TGTGCCAGCAGCTCCTCCGGGACTAGCGGGATCTTAGCCAATGAGCAGTTCTTC. The V and J genes are TRBV7-9 and TRBJ2-1, with 13 bases fitting TRBD2. The CDR3 totals 18 residues. Losses at the gene ends were 4 bases for V and 6 bases for J; bases not matched to a gene: 12. CDR1 and CDR2 (germline): SEHNR, FQNEAQ (reference sequence).

This chain links TRBV29-1 with TRBJ2-1; D remains ambiguous. Trimming left V 3 bases short and J 0 bases short, with 12 bases between. The CDR3 has 15 amino acids. Germline-derived CDR1 and CDR2 are SQVTM and ANQGSEA. CDR3 loop: CSVEYGSGSYNEQFF. Written as DNA, the CDR3 is TGCAGCGTTGAGTACGGGTCGGGCTCCTACAATGAGCAGTTCTTC.